This T cell receptor (beta chain) emerged from a study of blood T cell repertoires in COVID-19. Study at large: Donors in the United States, Italy and Spain gave samples during acute or convalescent COVID-19. From T cells, B-cell-depleted T cells, or PBMCs came the material, which was cDNA or gDNA.

The germline V gene has CDR1 SGHVS and CDR2 FQNEAQ. CDR3 length: 14 residues. The V end was cut by 4 bases, the J end by 6 bases, with 13 bases between. In the authors' workflow: Nucleated cell number was recorded as an estimate derived from reference gene primer amplification. Clones were read by immunoSEQ multiplex PCR, and TCRdb kept only the in-frame ones, dropping some. Clonal size and the V and J genes are those of that table, whereas D and trimming came from the DNA. Of about 290,000 clones detected, 85% appear once; the ten largest clones hold around 4.2%. What was sequenced was peripheral blood. The chain joins TRBV7-8 to TRBJ2-1, with D perhaps matching TRBD1 (5 bases). The clonotype was recovered from a woman between 45 and 60 years old with active or convalescent COVID-19. In DNA, the CDR3 is TGTGCCAGCAGCTCGCTCAGGGCTTCCAATGAGCAGTTCTTC. It yields the protein CASSSLRASNEQFF.